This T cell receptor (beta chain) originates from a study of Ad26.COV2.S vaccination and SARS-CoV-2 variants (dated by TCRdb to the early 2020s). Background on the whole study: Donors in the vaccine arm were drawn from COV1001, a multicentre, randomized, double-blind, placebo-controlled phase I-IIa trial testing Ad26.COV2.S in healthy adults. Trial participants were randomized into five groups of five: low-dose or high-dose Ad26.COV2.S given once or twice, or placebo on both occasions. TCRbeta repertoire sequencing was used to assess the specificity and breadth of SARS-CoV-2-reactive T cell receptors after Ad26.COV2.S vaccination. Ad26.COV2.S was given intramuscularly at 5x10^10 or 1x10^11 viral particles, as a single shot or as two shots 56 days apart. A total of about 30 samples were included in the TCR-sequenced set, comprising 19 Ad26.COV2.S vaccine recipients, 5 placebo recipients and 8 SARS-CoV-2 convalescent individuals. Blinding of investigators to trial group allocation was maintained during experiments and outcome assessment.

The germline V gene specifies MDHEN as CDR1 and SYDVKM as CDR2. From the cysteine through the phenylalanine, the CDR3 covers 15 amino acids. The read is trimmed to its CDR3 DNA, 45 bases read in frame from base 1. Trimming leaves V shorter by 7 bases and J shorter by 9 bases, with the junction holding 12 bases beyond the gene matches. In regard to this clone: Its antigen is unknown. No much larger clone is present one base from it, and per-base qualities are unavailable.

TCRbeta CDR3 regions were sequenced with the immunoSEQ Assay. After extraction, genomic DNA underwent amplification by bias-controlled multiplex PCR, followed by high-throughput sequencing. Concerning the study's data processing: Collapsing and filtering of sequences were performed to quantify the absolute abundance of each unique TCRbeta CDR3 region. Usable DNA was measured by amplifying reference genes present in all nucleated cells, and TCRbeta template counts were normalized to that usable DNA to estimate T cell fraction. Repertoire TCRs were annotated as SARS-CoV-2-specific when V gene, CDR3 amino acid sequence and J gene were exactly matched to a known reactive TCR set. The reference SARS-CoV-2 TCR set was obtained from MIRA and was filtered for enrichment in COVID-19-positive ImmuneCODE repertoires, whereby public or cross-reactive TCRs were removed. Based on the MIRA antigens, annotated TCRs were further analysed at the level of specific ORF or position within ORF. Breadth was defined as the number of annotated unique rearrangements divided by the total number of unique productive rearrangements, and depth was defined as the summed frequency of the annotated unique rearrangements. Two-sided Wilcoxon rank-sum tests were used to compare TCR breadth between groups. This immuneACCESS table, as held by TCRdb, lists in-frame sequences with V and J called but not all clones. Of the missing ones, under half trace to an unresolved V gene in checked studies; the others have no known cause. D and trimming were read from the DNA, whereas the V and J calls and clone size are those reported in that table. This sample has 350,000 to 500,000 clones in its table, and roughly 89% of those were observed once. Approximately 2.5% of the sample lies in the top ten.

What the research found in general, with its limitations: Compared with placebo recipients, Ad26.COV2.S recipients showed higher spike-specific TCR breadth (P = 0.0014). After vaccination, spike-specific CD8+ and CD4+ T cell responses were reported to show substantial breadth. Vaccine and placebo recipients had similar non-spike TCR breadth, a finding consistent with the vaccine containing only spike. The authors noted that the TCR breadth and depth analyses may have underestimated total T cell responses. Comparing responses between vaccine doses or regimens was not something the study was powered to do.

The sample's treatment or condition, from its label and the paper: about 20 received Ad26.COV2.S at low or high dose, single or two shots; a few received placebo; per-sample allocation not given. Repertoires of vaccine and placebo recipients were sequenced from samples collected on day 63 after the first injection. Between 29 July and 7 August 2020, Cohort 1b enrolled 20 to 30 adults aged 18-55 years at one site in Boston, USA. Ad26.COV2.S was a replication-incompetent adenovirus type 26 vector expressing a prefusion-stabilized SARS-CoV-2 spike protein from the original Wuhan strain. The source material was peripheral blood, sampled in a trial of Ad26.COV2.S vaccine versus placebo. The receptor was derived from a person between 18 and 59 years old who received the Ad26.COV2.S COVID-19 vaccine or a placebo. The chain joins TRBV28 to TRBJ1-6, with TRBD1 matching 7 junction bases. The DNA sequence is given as TGTGCCAGCAAGGGGCAGGGGGTAGTTGGTTCACCCCTCCACTTT. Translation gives CASKGQGVVGSPLHF.